This is a list of T cell receptor beta chains from one sample in a study of T-cell memory formation after mild COVID-19. TCRdb called the 5' RACE reads again in MiXCR, with one record for every CDR3 protein. The sample lists some 150,000 distinct CDR3 sequences, about a fifth occurring once. Input material: PBMCs or a T cell subset sorted from them (not recorded which). These receptors all stem from an adult woman who had mild COVID-19 (a few samples of this study predate the infection). Cell type and time point are not known. Both conserved end residues are part of each CDR3. The order of the fields is D gene, clone size, V gene, J gene, CDR3 protein, CDR3 DNA. D genes are given only for firm matches. Size is stated for part of the rows, as once, few or many counts, or as a class when the clone is expanded.

d_call: -
clone_size: many
v_call: TRBV7-9
j_call: TRBJ2-5
cdr3_aa: CASSRQPQETQYF
cdr3_nt: TGTGCCAGCAGCCGACAGCCACAAGAGACCCAGTACTTC

d_call: -
clone_size: -
v_call: TRBV30
j_call: TRBJ2-3
cdr3_aa: CASRRAITDTQYF
cdr3_nt: TGTGCCTCCAGGCGGGCTATCACAGATACGCAGTATTTT

d_call: -
clone_size: few
v_call: TRBV3-1
j_call: TRBJ2-1
cdr3_aa: CASSHGLLSYNEQFF
cdr3_nt: TGTGCCAGCAGCCACGGACTACTCTCCTACAATGAGCAGTTCTTC

d_call: -
clone_size: -
v_call: TRBV5-4
j_call: TRBJ2-7
cdr3_aa: CASSLGAGTGPLSYEQYF
cdr3_nt: TGTGCCAGCAGCTTGGGCGCCGGGACCGGCCCTCTCTCCTACGAGCAGTACTTC

d_call: -
clone_size: -
v_call: TRBV23-1
j_call: TRBJ2-3
cdr3_aa: CASSHRIQGRHTQYF
cdr3_nt: TGCGCCAGCAGTCACCGTATTCAGGGGCGGCATACGCAGTATTTT

d_call: TRBD1
clone_size: -
v_call: TRBV18
j_call: TRBJ1-2
cdr3_aa: CASSPRGTGDGYTF
cdr3_nt: TGTGCCAGCTCACCACGGGGGACAGGAGATGGCTACACCTTC

d_call: -
clone_size: -
v_call: TRBV6-6
j_call: TRBJ2-2
cdr3_aa: CASRRLNEGGELFF
cdr3_nt: TGTGCCAGCAGACGACTCAATGAGGGCGGGGAGCTGTTTTTT

d_call: -
clone_size: few
v_call: TRBV29-1
j_call: TRBJ2-3
cdr3_aa: CSVDAGARTDTQYF
cdr3_nt: TGCAGCGTTGATGCGGGGGCCCGCACAGATACGCAGTATTTT

d_call: TRBD2
clone_size: few
v_call: TRBV24-1
j_call: TRBJ2-5
cdr3_aa: CATSDSRGRETQYF
cdr3_nt: TGTGCCACCAGTGATTCTCGCGGGAGAGAGACCCAGTACTTC

d_call: TRBD2
clone_size: few
v_call: TRBV19
j_call: TRBJ2-1
cdr3_aa: CASSVGTSGNNEQFF
cdr3_nt: TGTGCCAGTAGTGTTGGGACTAGCGGGAACAATGAGCAGTTCTTC

d_call: TRBD2
clone_size: few
v_call: TRBV5-6
j_call: TRBJ2-3
cdr3_aa: CASSPLAGGQNTQYF
cdr3_nt: TGTGCCAGCAGCCCTCTAGCGGGAGGTCAAAATACGCAGTATTTT

d_call: -
clone_size: -
v_call: TRBV9
j_call: TRBJ2-1
cdr3_aa: CASSVVGSASNEQFF
cdr3_nt: TGTGCCAGCAGCGTAGTCGGGAGCGCCTCTAATGAGCAGTTCTTC

d_call: -
clone_size: few
v_call: TRBV15
j_call: TRBJ1-6
cdr3_aa: CATSRKPALDSPLHF
cdr3_nt: TGTGCCACCAGCAGAAAACCTGCGCTGGATTCACCCCTCCACTTT

d_call: -
clone_size: few
v_call: TRBV4-1
j_call: TRBJ2-3
cdr3_aa: CASSQVSRPLADTQYF
cdr3_nt: TGCGCCAGCAGCCAAGTGTCCAGGCCCCTCGCAGATACGCAGTATTTT

d_call: TRBD1
clone_size: once
v_call: TRBV24-1
j_call: TRBJ1-1
cdr3_aa: CATSQGVEAFF
cdr3_nt: TGTGCCACCTCTCAGGGGGTTGAAGCTTTCTTT

d_call: -
clone_size: many
v_call: TRBV5-1
j_call: TRBJ1-2
cdr3_aa: CASSLAQGSGYTF
cdr3_nt: TGCGCCAGCAGCTTGGCCCAGGGCTCTGGCTACACCTTC

d_call: -
clone_size: few
v_call: TRBV3-1
j_call: TRBJ2-7
cdr3_aa: CASSLSLVNEQYF
cdr3_nt: TGTGCCAGCAGCCTCTCACTAGTGAACGAGCAGTACTTC

d_call: TRBD2
clone_size: few
v_call: TRBV18
j_call: TRBJ2-7
cdr3_aa: CASSQTSGGPYEQYF
cdr3_nt: TGTGCCAGCTCCCAAACTAGCGGGGGGCCATACGAGCAGTACTTC

d_call: -
clone_size: -
v_call: TRBV4-3
j_call: TRBJ1-4
cdr3_aa: CASSQDNTDRAATNEKLFF
cdr3_nt: TGCGCCAGCAGCCAAGATAACACAGACCGAGCTGCAACTAATGAAAAACTGTTTTTT

d_call: TRBD1
clone_size: -
v_call: TRBV5-1
j_call: TRBJ2-7
cdr3_aa: CASSLPGQGLSYEQYF
cdr3_nt: TGCGCCAGCAGCCTTCCGGGACAGGGGCTTTCCTACGAGCAGTACTTC

d_call: -
clone_size: -
v_call: TRBV7-3
j_call: TRBJ2-1
cdr3_aa: CASSLVRSSYNEQFF
cdr3_nt: TGTGCCAGCAGCTTAGTACGGAGCTCCTACAATGAGCAGTTCTTC

d_call: -
clone_size: many
v_call: TRBV18
j_call: TRBJ2-7
cdr3_aa: CASSPRQGPYEQYF
cdr3_nt: TGTGCCAGCTCACCACGTCAGGGACCCTACGAGCAGTACTTC

d_call: -
clone_size: -
v_call: TRBV6-5
j_call: TRBJ2-7
cdr3_aa: CASSYSARGEQYF
cdr3_nt: TGTGCCAGCAGTTACTCGGCCAGGGGTGAGCAGTACTTC

d_call: -
clone_size: -
v_call: TRBV2
j_call: TRBJ2-3
cdr3_aa: CASSELANTQYF
cdr3_nt: TGTGCCAGCAGTGAACTAGCGAATACGCAGTATTTT

d_call: -
clone_size: few
v_call: TRBV27
j_call: TRBJ1-5
cdr3_aa: CASSLRENQPQHF
cdr3_nt: TGTGCCAGCAGTTTAAGGGAGAATCAGCCCCAGCATTTT

d_call: TRBD2
clone_size: -
v_call: TRBV7-9
j_call: TRBJ2-3
cdr3_aa: CASSLLAGRGDTQYF
cdr3_nt: TGTGCCAGCAGCTTACTAGCGGGGAGGGGAGATACGCAGTATTTT

d_call: -
clone_size: few
v_call: TRBV12-3/TRBV12-4
j_call: TRBJ2-2
cdr3_aa: CASSLLKTGELFF
cdr3_nt: TGTGCCAGCAGTTTATTAAAAACCGGGGAGCTGTTTTTT

d_call: -
clone_size: few
v_call: TRBV7-2
j_call: TRBJ1-5
cdr3_aa: CASSPGKVQPQHF
cdr3_nt: TGTGCCAGCAGCCCTGGAAAGGTTCAGCCCCAGCATTTT

d_call: TRBD1
clone_size: few
v_call: TRBV2
j_call: TRBJ2-5
cdr3_aa: CASSWRTAPGGETQYF
cdr3_nt: TGTGCCAGCAGCTGGAGGACAGCCCCAGGGGGAGAGACCCAGTACTTC

d_call: -
clone_size: -
v_call: TRBV27
j_call: TRBJ2-5
cdr3_aa: CASSLLSASQETQYF
cdr3_nt: TGTGCCAGCAGTTTATTATCGGCTAGCCAAGAGACCCAGTACTTC

d_call: -
clone_size: few
v_call: TRBV19
j_call: TRBJ2-1
cdr3_aa: CASSKVGTHNEQFF
cdr3_nt: TGTGCCAGTAGTAAGGTCGGGACACACAATGAGCAGTTCTTC

d_call: TRBD2
clone_size: few
v_call: TRBV7-2
j_call: TRBJ2-1
cdr3_aa: CASSVRGYRLAGNNEQFF
cdr3_nt: TGTGCCAGCAGCGTTAGAGGGTATCGCCTAGCGGGCAACAATGAGCAGTTCTTC

d_call: -
clone_size: -
v_call: TRBV12-3/TRBV12-4
j_call: TRBJ2-3
cdr3_aa: CGSSWGRVSTDTQYF
cdr3_nt: TGTGGCAGCAGTTGGGGCAGGGTTAGCACAGATACGCAGTATTTT

d_call: -
clone_size: -
v_call: TRBV12-3/TRBV12-4
j_call: TRBJ2-7
cdr3_aa: CASSFGRGAPYYEQYF
cdr3_nt: TGTGCCAGCAGCTTTGGGCGTGGGGCCCCCTACTACGAGCAGTACTTC

d_call: -
clone_size: few
v_call: TRBV2
j_call: TRBJ1-2
cdr3_aa: CASSEGPNYGYTF
cdr3_nt: TGTGCCAGCAGTGAAGGACCTAACTATGGCTACACCTTC

d_call: -
clone_size: few
v_call: TRBV4-3
j_call: TRBJ2-3
cdr3_aa: CASSQVHLEQIKTDTQYF
cdr3_nt: TGCGCCAGCAGCCAAGTTCATTTGGAGCAGATAAAGACAGATACGCAGTATTTT

d_call: -
clone_size: few
v_call: TRBV21-1
j_call: TRBJ2-7
cdr3_aa: CASTQQGDEQYF
cdr3_nt: TGTGCCAGCACCCAACAGGGTGACGAGCAGTACTTC

d_call: -
clone_size: -
v_call: TRBV18
j_call: TRBJ1-2
cdr3_aa: CASSHDLSGINYGYTF
cdr3_nt: TGTGCCAGCTCCCACGACCTTTCGGGGATAAACTATGGCTACACCTTC

d_call: -
clone_size: -
v_call: TRBV5-1
j_call: TRBJ2-3
cdr3_aa: CASSVTGRRGTDTQYF
cdr3_nt: TGCGCCAGCAGCGTGACGGGACGCCGAGGAACAGATACGCAGTATTTT

d_call: -
clone_size: -
v_call: TRBV29-1
j_call: TRBJ2-1
cdr3_aa: CSVVSGDEQFF
cdr3_nt: TGCAGCGTTGTTTCAGGGGACGAGCAGTTCTTC

d_call: -
clone_size: few
v_call: TRBV24-1
j_call: TRBJ1-2
cdr3_aa: CATSDHTYGYTF
cdr3_nt: TGTGCCACCAGTGACCACACCTATGGCTACACCTTC

d_call: -
clone_size: -
v_call: TRBV10-3
j_call: TRBJ1-2
cdr3_aa: CAIGEGSYGYTF
cdr3_nt: TGTGCCATCGGGGAGGGTAGCTATGGCTACACCTTC

d_call: -
clone_size: few
v_call: TRBV29-1
j_call: TRBJ1-1
cdr3_aa: CSVDKENTEAFF
cdr3_nt: TGCAGCGTTGATAAGGAGAACACTGAAGCTTTCTTT

d_call: -
clone_size: few
v_call: TRBV11-3
j_call: TRBJ2-3
cdr3_aa: CASSLDQHTQYF
cdr3_nt: TGTGCCAGCAGCTTAGATCAACATACGCAGTATTTT

d_call: -
clone_size: -
v_call: TRBV7-3
j_call: TRBJ2-6
cdr3_aa: CASSFGLCSGANVLTF
cdr3_nt: TGTGCCAGCAGCTTCGGGCTGTGCTCTGGGGCCAACGTCCTGACTTTC

d_call: -
clone_size: -
v_call: TRBV2
j_call: TRBJ2-1
cdr3_aa: CASSSAGPYNEQFF
cdr3_nt: TGTGCCAGCAGTTCCGCCGGGCCCTACAATGAGCAGTTCTTC

d_call: TRBD1
clone_size: few
v_call: TRBV18
j_call: TRBJ2-1
cdr3_aa: CASSPGQGPTNEQFF
cdr3_nt: TGTGCCAGCTCACCTGGACAGGGGCCCACCAATGAGCAGTTCTTC

d_call: -
clone_size: -
v_call: TRBV12-3/TRBV12-4
j_call: TRBJ1-4
cdr3_aa: CASGREGEKLFF
cdr3_nt: TGTGCCAGCGGGCGAGAGGGTGAAAAACTGTTTTTT

d_call: -
clone_size: few
v_call: TRBV15
j_call: TRBJ2-7
cdr3_aa: CATSRDPGEEQYF
cdr3_nt: TGTGCCACCAGCAGAGATCCAGGGGAAGAGCAGTACTTC

d_call: -
clone_size: -
v_call: TRBV5-4
j_call: TRBJ2-5
cdr3_aa: CASSPEQGLVETQYF
cdr3_nt: TGTGCCAGCAGCCCGGAACAGGGTCTGGTGGAGACCCAGTACTTC

d_call: TRBD1
clone_size: -
v_call: TRBV15
j_call: TRBJ2-1
cdr3_aa: CATRLTGKIINEQFF
cdr3_nt: TGTGCCACCCGACTGACAGGGAAGATAATCAATGAGCAGTTCTTC

d_call: -
clone_size: many
v_call: TRBV7-9
j_call: TRBJ2-5
cdr3_aa: CASRNREEETQYF
cdr3_nt: TGTGCCAGCAGGAACAGGGAGGAGGAGACCCAGTACTTC

d_call: -
clone_size: -
v_call: TRBV7-6
j_call: TRBJ1-3
cdr3_aa: CASSLTVSPGNTIYF
cdr3_nt: TGTGCCAGCAGCTTAACCGTATCCCCGGGAAACACCATATATTTT

d_call: -
clone_size: few
v_call: TRBV15
j_call: TRBJ2-6
cdr3_aa: CATSSSGANVLTF
cdr3_nt: TGTGCCACCAGCAGCTCTGGGGCCAACGTCCTGACTTTC

d_call: TRBD1
clone_size: few
v_call: TRBV9
j_call: TRBJ2-3
cdr3_aa: CASSPRGTGVANTQYF
cdr3_nt: TGTGCCAGCAGCCCTCGCGGTACAGGGGTGGCAAATACGCAGTATTTT